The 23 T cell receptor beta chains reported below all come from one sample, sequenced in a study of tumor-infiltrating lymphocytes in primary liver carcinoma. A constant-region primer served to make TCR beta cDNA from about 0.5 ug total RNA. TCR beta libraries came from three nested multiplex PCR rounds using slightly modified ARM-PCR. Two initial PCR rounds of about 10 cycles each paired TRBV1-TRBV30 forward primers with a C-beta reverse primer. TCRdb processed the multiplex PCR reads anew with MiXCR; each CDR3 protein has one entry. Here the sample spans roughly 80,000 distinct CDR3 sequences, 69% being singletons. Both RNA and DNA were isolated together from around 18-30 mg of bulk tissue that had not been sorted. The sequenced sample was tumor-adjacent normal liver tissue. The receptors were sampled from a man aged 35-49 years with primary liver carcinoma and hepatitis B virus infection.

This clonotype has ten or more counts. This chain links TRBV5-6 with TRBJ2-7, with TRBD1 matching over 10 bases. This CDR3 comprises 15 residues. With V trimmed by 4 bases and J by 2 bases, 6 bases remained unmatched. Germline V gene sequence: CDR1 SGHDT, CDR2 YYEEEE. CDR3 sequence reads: CASSIGQGDTYEQYF. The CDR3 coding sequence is TGTGCCAGCAGCATAGGACAGGGGGACACCTACGAGCAGTACTTC.

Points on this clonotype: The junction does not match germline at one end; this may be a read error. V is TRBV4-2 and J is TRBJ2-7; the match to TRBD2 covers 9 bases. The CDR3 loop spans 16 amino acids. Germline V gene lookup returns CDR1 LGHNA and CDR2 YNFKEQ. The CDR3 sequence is CTISQAASGVSYKQYF. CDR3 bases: TGTACCATCAGCCAAGCGGCTAGCGGGGTTTCCTACAAGCAGTACTTC.

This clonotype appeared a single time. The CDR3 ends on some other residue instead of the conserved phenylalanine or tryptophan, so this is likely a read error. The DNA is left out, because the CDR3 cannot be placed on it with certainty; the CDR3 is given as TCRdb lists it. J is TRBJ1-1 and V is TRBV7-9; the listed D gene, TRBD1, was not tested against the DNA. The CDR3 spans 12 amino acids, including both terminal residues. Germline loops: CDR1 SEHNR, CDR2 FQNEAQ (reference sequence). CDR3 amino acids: CASSQTGESCFL.

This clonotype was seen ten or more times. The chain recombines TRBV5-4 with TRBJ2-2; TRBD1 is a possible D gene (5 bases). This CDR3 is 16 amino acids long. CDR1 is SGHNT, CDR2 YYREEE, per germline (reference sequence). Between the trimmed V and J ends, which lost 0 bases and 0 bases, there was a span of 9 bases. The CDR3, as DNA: TGTGCCAGCAGCTTGGTTCCAGGGTCGAACACCGGGGAGCTGTTTTTT. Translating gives CASSLVPGSNTGELFF.

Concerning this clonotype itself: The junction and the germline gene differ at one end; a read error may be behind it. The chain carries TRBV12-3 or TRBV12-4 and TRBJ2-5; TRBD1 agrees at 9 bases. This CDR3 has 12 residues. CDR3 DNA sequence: TGTGCCAGCAGGGGACAGGGAGAGACCCAGTGCTTC. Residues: CASRGQGETQCF.

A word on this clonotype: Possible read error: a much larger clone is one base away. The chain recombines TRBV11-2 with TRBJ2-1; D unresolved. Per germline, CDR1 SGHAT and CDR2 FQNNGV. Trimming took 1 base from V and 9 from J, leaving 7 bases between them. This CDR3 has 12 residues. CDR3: CASSLVGIEQFF. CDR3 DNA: TGTGCCAGCAGCTTAGTAGGGATTGAGCAGTTCTTC.

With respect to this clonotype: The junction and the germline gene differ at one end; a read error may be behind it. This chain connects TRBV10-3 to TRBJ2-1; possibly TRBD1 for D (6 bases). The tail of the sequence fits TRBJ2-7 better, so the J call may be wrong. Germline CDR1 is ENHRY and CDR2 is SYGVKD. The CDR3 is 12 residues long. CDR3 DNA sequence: TGTGCGATCAGTGAGTCGGGACAAGAGCAGTACTTC. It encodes CAISESGQEQYF.

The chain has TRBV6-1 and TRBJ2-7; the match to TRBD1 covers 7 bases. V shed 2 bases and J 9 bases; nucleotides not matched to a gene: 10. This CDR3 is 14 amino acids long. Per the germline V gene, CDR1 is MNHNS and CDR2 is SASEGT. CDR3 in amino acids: CASSERGQDDGQYF. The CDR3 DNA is TGTGCCAGCAGTGAAAGGGGGCAGGATGACGGGCAGTACTTC.

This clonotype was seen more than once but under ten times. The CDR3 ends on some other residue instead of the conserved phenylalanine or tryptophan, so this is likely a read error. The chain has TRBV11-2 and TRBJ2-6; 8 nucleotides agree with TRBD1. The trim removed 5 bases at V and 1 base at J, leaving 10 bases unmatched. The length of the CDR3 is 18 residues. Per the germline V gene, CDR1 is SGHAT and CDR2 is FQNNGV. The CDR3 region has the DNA TGTGCCAGCAGCCGACGGACAGGGTTTGTGTCTGGGGCCAACGTCCTGACTTAC. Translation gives CASSRRTGFVSGANVLTY.

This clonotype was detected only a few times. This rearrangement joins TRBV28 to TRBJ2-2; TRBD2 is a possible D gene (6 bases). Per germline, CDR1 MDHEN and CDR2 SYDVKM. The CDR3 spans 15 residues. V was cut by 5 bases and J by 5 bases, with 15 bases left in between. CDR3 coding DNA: TGTGCCAGCAGTGCGAGGACGGGGAGGACCGGGGAGCTGTTTTTT. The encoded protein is CASSARTGRTGELFF.

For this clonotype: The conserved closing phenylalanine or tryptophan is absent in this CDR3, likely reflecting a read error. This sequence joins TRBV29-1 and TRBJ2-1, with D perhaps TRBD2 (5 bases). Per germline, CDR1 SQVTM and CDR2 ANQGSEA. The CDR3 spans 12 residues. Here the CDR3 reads CSVTEAAGEQFS. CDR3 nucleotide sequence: TGCAGTGTTACGGAGGCCGCAGGCGAGCAGTTCTCC.

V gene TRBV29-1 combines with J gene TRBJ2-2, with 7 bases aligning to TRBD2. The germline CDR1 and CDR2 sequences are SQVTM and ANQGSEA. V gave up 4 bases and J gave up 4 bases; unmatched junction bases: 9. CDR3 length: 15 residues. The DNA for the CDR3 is TGCAGCGTTGGTCGTCCGGGAGGTGGCACCGGGGAGCTGTTTTTT. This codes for CSVGRPGGGTGELFF.

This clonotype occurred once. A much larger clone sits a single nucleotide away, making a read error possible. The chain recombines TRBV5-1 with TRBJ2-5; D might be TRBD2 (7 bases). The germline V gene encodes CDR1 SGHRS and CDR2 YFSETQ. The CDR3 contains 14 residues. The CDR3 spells CASSQWGGQETEYF. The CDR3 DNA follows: TGCGCCAGCAGCCAGTGGGGGGGCCAAGAGACCGAGTACTTC.

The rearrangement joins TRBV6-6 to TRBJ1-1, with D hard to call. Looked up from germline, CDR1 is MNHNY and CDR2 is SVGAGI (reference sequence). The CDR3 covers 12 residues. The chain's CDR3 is CTGSYSDTEAFF. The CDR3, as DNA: TGTACCGGCAGTTACTCGGACACTGAAGCTTTCTTT.

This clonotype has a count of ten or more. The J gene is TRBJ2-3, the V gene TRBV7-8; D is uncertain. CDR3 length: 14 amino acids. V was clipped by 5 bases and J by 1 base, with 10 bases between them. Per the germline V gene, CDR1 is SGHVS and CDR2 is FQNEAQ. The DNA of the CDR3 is TGTGCCAGCAGCCTTCGACGGGGCACAGATACGCAGTATTTT. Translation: CASSLRRGTDTQYF.

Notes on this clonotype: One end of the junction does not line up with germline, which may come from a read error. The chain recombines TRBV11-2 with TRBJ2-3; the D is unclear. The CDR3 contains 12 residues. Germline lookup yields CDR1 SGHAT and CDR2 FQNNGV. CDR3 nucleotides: TGTACCAGTACCTTCCACAGAGATACGCAGTGTTTT. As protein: CTSTFHRDTQCF.

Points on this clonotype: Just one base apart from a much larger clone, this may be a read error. The CDR3 bases are TGTGCCAGCAGCTTTATTGGTGCAGATACGCAGTATTTT. It encodes CASSFIGADTQYF. J is TRBJ2-3 and V is TRBV11-1, with D unclear. V lost 3 bases and J 4 bases, leaving 8 bases between the germline ends. This CDR3 is built from 13 residues. Germline-derived CDR1 and CDR2 are SGHAT and FQDESV (reference sequence).

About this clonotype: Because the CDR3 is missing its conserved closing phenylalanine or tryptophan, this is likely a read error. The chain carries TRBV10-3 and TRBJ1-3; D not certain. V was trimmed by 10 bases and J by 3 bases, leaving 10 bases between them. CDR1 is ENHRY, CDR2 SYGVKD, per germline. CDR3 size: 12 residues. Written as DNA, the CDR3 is TGTGCCACCGGGGAGGGTGGAAACACCATATATATT. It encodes CATGEGGNTIYI.

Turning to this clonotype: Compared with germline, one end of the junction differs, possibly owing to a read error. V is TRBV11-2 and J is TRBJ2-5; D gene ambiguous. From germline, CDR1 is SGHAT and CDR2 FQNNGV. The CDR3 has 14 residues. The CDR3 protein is CVSNLGDLQETQYF. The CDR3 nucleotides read TGTGTCAGCAACTTAGGTGATCTCCAAGAGACCCAGTACTTC.

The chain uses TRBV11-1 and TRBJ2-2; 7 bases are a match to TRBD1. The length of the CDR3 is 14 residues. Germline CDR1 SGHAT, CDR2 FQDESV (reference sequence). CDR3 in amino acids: CVSSLTGVTGELFF. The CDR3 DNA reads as TGTGTCAGTAGCCTTACAGGGGTTACCGGGGAGCTGTTTTTT.

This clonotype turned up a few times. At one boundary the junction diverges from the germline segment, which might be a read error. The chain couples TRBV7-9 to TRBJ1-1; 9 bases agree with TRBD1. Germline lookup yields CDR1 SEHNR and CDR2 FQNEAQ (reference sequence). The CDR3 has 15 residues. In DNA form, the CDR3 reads TGTGCCAGCAGCTCCGGACAGGGGAGGGACACTGAAGTTTTCTTT. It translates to CASSSGQGRDTEVFF.

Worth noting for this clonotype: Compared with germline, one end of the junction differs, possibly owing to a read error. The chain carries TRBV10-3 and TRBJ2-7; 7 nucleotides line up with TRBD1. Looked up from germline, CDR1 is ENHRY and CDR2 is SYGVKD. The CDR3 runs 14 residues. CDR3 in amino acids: CVISYDRASYDQYF. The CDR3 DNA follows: TGTGTCATCAGTTATGACAGGGCCTCCTACGATCAGTACTTC.

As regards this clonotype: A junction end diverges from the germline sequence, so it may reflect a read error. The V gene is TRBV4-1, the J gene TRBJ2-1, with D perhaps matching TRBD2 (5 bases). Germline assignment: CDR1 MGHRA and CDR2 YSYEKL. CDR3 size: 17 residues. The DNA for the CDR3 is TGTGCCAGCAGCCAAGGACTCTTGCGGAACGAGTACAATGAGCAGTTCTTC. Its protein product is CASSQGLLRNEYNEQFF.